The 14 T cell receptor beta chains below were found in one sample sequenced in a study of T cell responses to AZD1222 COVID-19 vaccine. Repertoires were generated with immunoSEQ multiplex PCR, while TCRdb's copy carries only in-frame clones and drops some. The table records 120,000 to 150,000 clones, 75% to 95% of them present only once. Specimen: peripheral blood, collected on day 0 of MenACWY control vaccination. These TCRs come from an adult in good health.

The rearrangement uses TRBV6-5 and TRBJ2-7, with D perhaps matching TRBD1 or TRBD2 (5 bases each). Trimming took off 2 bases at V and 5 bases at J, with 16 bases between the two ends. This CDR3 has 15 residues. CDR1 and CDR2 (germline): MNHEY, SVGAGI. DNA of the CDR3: TGTGCCAGCAGTTACCGAGGGGCAACAGTCCACGAGCAGTACTTC. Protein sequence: CASSYRGATVHEQYF.

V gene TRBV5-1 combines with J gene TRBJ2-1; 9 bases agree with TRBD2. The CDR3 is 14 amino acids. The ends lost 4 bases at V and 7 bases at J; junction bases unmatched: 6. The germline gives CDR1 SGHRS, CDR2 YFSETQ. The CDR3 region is CASSNGLALNEQFF. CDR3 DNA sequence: TGCGCCAGCAGCAATGGACTAGCGTTAAATGAGCAGTTCTTC.

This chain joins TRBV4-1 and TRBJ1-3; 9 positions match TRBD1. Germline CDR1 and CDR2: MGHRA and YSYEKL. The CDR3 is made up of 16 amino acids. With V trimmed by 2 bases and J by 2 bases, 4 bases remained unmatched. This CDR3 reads CASSQPTGGPGNTIYF. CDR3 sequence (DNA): TGCGCCAGCAGCCAACCGACAGGGGGTCCTGGAAACACCATATATTTT.

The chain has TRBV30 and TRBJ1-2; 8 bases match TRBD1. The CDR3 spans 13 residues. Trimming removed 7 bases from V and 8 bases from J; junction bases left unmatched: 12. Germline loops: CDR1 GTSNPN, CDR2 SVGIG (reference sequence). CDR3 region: CASDGRGRRGYTF. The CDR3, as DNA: TGTGCCTCCGATGGCAGGGGGCGACGAGGCTACACCTTC. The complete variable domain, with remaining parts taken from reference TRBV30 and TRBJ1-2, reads SQTIHQWPATLVQPVGSPLSLECTVEGTSNPNLYWYRQAAGRGLQLLFYSVGIGQISSEVPQNLSASRPQDRQFILSSKKLLLSDSGFYLCASDGRGRRGYTFGSGTRLTVV.

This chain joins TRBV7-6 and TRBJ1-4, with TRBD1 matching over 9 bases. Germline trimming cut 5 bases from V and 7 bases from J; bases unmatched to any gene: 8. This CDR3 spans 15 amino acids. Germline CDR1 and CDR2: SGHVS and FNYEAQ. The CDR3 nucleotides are TGTGCCAGCAGCCCCCGACAGGGACAGGGTGAAAAACTGTTTTTT. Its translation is CASSPRQGQGEKLFF.

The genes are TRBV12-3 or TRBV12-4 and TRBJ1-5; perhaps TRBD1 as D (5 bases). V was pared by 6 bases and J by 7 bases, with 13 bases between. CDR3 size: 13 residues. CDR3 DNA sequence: TGTGCCAGCAGCCAGCAGGGTGGGCAGCCCCAGCATTTT. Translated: CASSQQGGQPQHF.

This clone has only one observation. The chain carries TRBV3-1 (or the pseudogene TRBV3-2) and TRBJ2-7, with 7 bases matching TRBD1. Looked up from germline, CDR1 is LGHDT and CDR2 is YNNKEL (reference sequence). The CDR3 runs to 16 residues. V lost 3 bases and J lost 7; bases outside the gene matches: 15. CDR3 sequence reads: CASSHLNRGPFREQYF. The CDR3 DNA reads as TGTGCCAGCAGCCATCTAAACAGGGGCCCCTTTCGGGAGCAGTACTTC.

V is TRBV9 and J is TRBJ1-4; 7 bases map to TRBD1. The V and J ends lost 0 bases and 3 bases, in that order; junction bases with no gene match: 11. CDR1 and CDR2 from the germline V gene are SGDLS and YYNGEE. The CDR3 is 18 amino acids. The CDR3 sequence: CASSVERGPPYSNEKLFF. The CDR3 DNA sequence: TGTGCCAGCAGCGTAGAGAGGGGGCCACCCTACTCTAATGAAAAACTGTTTTTT.

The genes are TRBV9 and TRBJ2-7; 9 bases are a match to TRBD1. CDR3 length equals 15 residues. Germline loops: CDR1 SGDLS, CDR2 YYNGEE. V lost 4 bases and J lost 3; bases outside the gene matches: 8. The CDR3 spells CASSPGQGSYYEQYF. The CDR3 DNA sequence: TGTGCCAGCAGCCCCGGACAGGGGTCCTACTACGAGCAGTACTTC.

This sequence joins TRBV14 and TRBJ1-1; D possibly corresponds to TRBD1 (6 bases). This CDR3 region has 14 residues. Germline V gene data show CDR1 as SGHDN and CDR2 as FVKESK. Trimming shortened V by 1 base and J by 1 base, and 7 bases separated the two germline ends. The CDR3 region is CASSQVTGNTEAFF. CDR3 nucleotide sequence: TGTGCCAGCAGCCAAGTGACAGGGAACACTGAAGCTTTCTTT.

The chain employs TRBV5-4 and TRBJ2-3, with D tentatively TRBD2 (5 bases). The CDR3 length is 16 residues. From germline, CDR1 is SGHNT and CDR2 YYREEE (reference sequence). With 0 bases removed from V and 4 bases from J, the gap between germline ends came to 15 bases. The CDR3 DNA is TGTGCCAGCAGCTTGGGGACTGTGTTCGGCTCAGATACGCAGTATTTT. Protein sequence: CASSLGTVFGSDTQYF.

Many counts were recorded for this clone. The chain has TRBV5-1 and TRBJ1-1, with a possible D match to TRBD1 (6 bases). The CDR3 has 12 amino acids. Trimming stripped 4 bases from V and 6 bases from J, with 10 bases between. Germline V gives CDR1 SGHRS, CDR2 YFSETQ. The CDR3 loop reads CASSDTGPEAFF. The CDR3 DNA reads TGCGCCAGCAGCGACACAGGGCCTGAAGCTTTCTTT.

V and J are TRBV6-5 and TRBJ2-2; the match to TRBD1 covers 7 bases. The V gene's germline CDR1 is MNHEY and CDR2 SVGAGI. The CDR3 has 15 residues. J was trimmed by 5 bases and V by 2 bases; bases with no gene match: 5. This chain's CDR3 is CASSYRQGVTGELFF. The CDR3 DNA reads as TGTGCCAGCAGTTACAGACAGGGAGTGACCGGGGAGCTGTTTTTT.

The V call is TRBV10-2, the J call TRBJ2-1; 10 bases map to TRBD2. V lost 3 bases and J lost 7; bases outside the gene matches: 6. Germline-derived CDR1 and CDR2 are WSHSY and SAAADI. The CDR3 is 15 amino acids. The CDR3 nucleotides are TGCGCCAGCAGTGATGGTAGCGGGAGGAGGAATGAGCAGTTCTTC. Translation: CASSDGSGRRNEQFF.